This record covers a single TCR beta chain. Antigen unknown. These data originate in a study of cytomegalovirus exposure and HLA in healthy donors. General observations from the study: With later analysis, a missense DCLRE1C variant became linked to TCR beta V- and J-gene trimming. With high specificity and sensitivity, the classifier reportedly diagnosed cytomegalovirus status. Accurate prediction of HLA-A and HLA-B alleles (for most subjects) was reportedly achieved from TCR beta sequences.

Primers for the PCR totalled 60 Vbeta and 13 Jbeta. Clones were sequenced by immunoSEQ multiplex PCR, and TCRdb holds only the in-frame ones, with some missing. The sample data list 150,000 to 200,000 clones. Between the trimmed V and J ends, which lost 4 bases and 0 bases, there was a span of 14 bases. CDR1 is ENHRY and CDR2 is SYGVKD in the germline V gene. The CDR3 consists of 16 residues. Sequences were obtained from PBMCs. The TCR originated in a man aged 25-45 years in good health and CMV-seronegative. The rearrangement uses TRBV10-3 and TRBJ2-3; TRBD2 is a possible D gene (6 bases). In DNA, the CDR3 is TGTGCCATCAGTGGTGGAGGGTTCCCTAGCACAGATACGCAGTATTTT. Amino acid sequence: CAISGGGFPSTDTQYF.